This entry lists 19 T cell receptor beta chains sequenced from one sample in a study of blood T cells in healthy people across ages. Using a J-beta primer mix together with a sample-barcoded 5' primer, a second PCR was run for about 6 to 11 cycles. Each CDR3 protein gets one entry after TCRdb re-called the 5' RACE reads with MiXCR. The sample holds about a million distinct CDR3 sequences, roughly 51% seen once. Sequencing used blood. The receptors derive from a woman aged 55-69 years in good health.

DNA of the CDR3: TGCAGTGTGGGGGTTCGGGGTGAGCAGTTCTTC. Its translation: CSVGVRGEQFF. The chain combines TRBV20-1 with TRBJ2-1; D may match TRBD1 or TRBD2 (5 bases each). This CDR3 spans 11 amino acids. Trimming took 7 bases from V and 9 from J, leaving 13 bases between them. Germline V CDR1 and CDR2: DFQATT, SNEGSKA (reference sequence).

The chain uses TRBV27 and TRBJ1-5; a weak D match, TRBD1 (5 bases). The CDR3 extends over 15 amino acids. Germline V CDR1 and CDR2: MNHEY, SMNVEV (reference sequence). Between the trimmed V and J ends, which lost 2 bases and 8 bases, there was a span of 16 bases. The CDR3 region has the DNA TGTGCCAGCAGTTTACAGGGCAGGGCCGCTAAGCCCCAGCATTTT. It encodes CASSLQGRAAKPQHF.

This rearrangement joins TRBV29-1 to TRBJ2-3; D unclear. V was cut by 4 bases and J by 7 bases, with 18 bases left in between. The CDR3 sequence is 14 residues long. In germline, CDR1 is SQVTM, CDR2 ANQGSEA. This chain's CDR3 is CSVVKGPLGNTQYF. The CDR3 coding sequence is TGCAGCGTTGTGAAGGGCCCTTTGGGGAATACGCAGTATTTT.

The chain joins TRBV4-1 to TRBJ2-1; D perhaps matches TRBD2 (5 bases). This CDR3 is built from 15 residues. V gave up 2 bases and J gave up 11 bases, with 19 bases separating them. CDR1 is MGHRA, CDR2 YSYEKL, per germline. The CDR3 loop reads CASSQRDVRFGKQFF. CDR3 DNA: TGCGCCAGCAGCCAACGAGATGTACGATTCGGGAAGCAGTTCTTC.

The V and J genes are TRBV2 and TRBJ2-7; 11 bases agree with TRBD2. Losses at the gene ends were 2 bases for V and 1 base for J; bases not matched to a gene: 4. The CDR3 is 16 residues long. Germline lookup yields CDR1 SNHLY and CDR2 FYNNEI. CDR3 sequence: CASSEYSGRGSYEQYF. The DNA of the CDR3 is TGTGCCAGCAGTGAATATAGCGGGAGGGGATCCTACGAGCAGTACTTC.

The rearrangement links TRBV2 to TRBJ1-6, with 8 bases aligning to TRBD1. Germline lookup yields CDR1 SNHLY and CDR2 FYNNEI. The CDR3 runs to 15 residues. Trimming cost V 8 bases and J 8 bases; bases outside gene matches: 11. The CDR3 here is CASFGGLTGDSPLHF. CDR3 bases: TGTGCCAGCTTCGGCGGGTTGACAGGGGATTCACCCCTCCACTTT. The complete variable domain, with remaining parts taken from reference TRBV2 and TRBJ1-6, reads EPEVTQTPSHQVTQMGQEVILRCVPISNHLYFYWYRQILGQKVEFLVSFYNNEISEKSEIFDDQFSVERPDGSNFTLKIRSTKLEDSAMYFCASFGGLTGDSPLHFGNGTRLTVT.

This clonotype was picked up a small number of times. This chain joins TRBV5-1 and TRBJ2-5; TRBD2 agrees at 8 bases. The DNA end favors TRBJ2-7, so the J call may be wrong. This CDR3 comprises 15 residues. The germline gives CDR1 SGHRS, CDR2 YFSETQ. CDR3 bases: TGCGCCAGCAGCTTGGGGGTAGCGGGAAATCGCGAGCAGTACTTC. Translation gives CASSLGVAGNREQYF.

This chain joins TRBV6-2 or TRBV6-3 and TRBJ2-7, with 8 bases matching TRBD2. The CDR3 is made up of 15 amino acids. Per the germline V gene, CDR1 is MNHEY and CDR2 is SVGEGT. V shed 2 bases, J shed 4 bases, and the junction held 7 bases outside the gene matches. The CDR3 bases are TGTGCCAGCAGTTACCGTGCGGGAGGTCTTTACGAGCAGTACTTC. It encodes CASSYRAGGLYEQYF.

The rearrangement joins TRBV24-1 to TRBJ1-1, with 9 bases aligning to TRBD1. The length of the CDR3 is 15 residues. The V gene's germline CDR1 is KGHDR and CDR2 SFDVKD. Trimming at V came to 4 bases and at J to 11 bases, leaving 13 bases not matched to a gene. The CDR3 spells CATSDPSDRGGLAFF. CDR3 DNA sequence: TGTGCCACCAGTGACCCCTCGGACAGGGGAGGACTGGCTTTCTTT.

As DNA, the CDR3 is TGCAGTGCTAGCCGGGACACCTACAATGAGCAGTACTTC. Protein product: CSASRDTYNEQYF. The chain employs TRBV20-1 and TRBJ2-5, with D possibly matching TRBD1 (6 bases). This CDR3 has 13 amino acids. Germline V gene sequence: CDR1 DFQATT, CDR2 SNEGSKA (reference sequence). V lost 3 bases to trimming and J lost 11 bases, with 19 bases between them.

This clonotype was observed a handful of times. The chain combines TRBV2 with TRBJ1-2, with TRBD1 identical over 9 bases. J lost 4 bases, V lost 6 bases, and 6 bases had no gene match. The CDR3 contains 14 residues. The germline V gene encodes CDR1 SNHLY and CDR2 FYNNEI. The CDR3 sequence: CASRPQGAGYGYTF. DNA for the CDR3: TGTGCCAGCAGACCACAGGGGGCGGGCTATGGCTACACCTTC.

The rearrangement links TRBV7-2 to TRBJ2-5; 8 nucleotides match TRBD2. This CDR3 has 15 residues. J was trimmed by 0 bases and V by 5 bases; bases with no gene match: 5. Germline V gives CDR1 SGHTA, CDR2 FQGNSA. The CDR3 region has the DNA TGTGCCAGCAGCCGGGGGGGGTTGTACCAAGAGACCCAGTACTTC. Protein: CASSRGGLYQETQYF.

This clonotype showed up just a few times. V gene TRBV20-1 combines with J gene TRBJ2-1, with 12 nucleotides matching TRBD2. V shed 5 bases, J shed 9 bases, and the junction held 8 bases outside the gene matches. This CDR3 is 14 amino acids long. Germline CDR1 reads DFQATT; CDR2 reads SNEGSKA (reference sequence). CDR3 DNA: TGCAGTGCTCCCCGACTAGCGGGAGTGAGTGAGCAGTTCTTC. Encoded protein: CSAPRLAGVSEQFF.

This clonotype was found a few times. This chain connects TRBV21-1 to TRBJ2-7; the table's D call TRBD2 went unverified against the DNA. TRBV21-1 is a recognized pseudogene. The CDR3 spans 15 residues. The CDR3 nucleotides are TGTGCCAGCAGCAAAGGCCCAGCGGGAGACCACGAGCAGTACTTC. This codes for CASSKGPAGDHEQYF.

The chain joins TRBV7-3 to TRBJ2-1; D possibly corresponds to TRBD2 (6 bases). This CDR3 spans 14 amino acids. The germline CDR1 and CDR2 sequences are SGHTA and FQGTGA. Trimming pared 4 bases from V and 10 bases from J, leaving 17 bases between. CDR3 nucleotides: TGTGCCAGCAGCTCGACCCCACTAGCAAGCGAGCAGTTCTTC. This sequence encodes CASSSTPLASEQFF.

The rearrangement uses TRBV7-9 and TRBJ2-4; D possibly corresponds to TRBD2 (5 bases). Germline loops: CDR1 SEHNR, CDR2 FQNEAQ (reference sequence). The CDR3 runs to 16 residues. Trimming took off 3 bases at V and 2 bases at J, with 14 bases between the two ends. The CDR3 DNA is TGTGCCAGCAGCTTTACCCCAAGCGGATCCAAAAACATTCAGTACTTC. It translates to CASSFTPSGSKNIQYF.

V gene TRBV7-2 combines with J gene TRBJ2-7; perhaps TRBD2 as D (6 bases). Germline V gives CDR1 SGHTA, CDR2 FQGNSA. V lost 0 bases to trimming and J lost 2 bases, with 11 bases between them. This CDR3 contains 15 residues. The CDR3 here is CASSLARGNTYEQYF. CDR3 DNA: TGTGCCAGCAGCTTAGCGCGGGGTAATACCTACGAGCAGTACTTC.

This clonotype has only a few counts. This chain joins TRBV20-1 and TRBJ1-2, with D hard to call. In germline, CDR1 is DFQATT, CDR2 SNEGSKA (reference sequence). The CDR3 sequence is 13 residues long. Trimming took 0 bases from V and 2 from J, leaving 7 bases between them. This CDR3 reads CSARDFYNYGYTF. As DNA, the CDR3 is TGCAGTGCTAGAGATTTTTACAACTATGGCTACACCTTC.

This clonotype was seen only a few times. CDR3 coding DNA: TGTGCCAGCAGCTTCTTAGGACACCCCAATGAGCAGTTCTTC. It translates to CASSFLGHPNEQFF. The chain joins TRBV7-2 to TRBJ2-1, with D possibly matching TRBD1 (5 bases). The CDR3 runs 14 residues. Trimming shortened V by 3 bases and J by 6 bases, and 12 bases separated the two germline ends. Germline lookup yields CDR1 SGHTA and CDR2 FQGNSA.